Here is one T cell receptor (beta chain) with its context. Assay: immunoSEQ multiplex PCR; the TCRdb copy retains only in-frame clones and omits some. The sample yields under 200,000 clones, roughly 72% seen once. The data were obtained in a study of blood T cell repertoires in COVID-19. About the study: Sites in the United States, Italy and Spain provided acute and convalescent COVID-19 samples.

Germline V lookup: CDR1 SGHRS, CDR2 YFSETQ. The V segment lost 3 bases and the J segment 1 base; nucleotides outside the gene matches: 1. This CDR3 region has 15 residues. Sequencing was done on a sample of peripheral blood. The TCR sequence derives from a woman aged 80 or over with acute or convalescent COVID-19. The chain employs TRBV5-1 and TRBJ2-3; TRBD2 matches 11 bases. CDR3 nucleotide sequence: TGCGCCAGCAGCTCGACTAGCGGGGGCACAGATACGCAGTATTTT. It translates to CASSSTSGGTDTQYF.